This T cell receptor (beta chain) was sequenced in a study of blood T cell repertoires in COVID-19. Original processing methods: Researchers report that nucleated cell counts were estimated from reference gene primer amplification. The method was immunoSEQ multiplex PCR; TCRdb's version includes in-frame clones alone and lacks a portion of them. D and trimming were read from the DNA, whereas the V and J calls and clone size are those reported in that table. Among roughly 250,000 clones listed, 83% were seen once. The sample holds a few counts of this clone. This sample includes further DNA sequences coding for the same CDR3. In germline, CDR1 is SEHNR, CDR2 FQNEAQ (reference sequence). V gave up 5 bases and J gave up 0 bases, with 9 bases separating them. This CDR3 spans 14 amino acids.

The sequence derives from a woman between 40 and 55 years old who had been exposed to COVID-19. V is TRBV7-9 and J is TRBJ2-3; D may be TRBD2 (6 bases). The material sequenced was PBMCs or T cells enriched from blood (not recorded which). The DNA of the CDR3 is TGTGCCAGCAGCCCCGGGAGTAGCACAGATACGCAGTATTTT. Protein product: CASSPGSSTDTQYF.